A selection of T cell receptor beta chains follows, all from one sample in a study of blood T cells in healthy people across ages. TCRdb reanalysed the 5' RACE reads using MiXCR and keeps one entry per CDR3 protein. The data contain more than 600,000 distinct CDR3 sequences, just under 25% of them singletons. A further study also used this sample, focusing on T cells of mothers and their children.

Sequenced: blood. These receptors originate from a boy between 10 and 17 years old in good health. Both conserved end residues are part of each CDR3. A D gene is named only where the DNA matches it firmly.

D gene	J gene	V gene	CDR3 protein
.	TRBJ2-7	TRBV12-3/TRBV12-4	CAGSLEGRSSYEQYF
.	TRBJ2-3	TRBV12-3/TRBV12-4	CASSGDLNTQYF
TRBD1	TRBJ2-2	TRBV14	CASSPSPTGKYGELFF
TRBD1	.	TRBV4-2	CASSQESGQGTYEQYF
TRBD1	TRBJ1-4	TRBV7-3	CASNLWGDRILSDEKLFF
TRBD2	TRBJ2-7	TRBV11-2	CASSATTSGGPQYEQYF
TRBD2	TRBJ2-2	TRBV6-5	CASSYSASGRIAGELFF
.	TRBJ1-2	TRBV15	CATSREQAAYGYTF
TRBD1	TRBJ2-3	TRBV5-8	CASSIPGTGETQYF
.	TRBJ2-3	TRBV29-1	CSVEAPGGSTDTQYF
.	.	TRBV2	CASGWDNEQFF
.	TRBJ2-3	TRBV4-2	CASSDRVADTQYF
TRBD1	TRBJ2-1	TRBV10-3	CAVTGQGHNEQFF
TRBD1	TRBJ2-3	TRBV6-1	CASSRAGQGQADTQYF
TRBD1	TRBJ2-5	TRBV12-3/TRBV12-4	CASSLGDRGQVTQYF
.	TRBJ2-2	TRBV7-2	CASSLLDTVFANTGELFF
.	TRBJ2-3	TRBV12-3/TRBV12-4	CASSPLTGATDTQYF
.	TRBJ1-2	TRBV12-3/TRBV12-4	CASRRTFYGYTF
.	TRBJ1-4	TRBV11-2	CASSLVDRSNEKLFF
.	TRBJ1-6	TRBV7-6	CASSSNPLPGSPLHF
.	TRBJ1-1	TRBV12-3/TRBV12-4	CASSLGAPSNEAFF
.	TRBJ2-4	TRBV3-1	CASSQDPRVGPLNIQYF
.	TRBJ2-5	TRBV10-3	CAISGGDSQETQYF
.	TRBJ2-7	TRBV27	CASSSGPAYEQYF
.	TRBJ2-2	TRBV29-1	CSVGGPNTGELFF
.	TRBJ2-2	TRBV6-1	CAGSDQVSAGELFF
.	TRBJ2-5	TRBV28	CAITGTNEETQYF
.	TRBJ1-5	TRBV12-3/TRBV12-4	CASSLKGGPDQPQHF
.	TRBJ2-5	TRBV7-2	CASSLALGYQETQYF
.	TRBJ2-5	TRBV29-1	CSVQTETTQYF
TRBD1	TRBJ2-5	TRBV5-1	CASSSWTGGMETQYF